This TCR beta chain was found in a study of T cell repertoires in cytomegalovirus infection. Each CDR3 protein is one row after TCRdb ran MiXCR on the reads. Counted here are roughly 230,000 distinct CDR3 sequences, about 7% occurring once; the ten biggest clones make up roughly 6.5%. The trim removed 6 bases at V and 10 bases at J, leaving 15 bases unmatched. CDR1 is LNHDA and CDR2 is SQIVND in the germline V gene (reference sequence). This CDR3 is built from 15 residues. This chain links TRBV19 with TRBJ1-1; TRBD1 agrees at 9 bases. The material sequenced was PBMCs. The TCR was taken from a human donor in good health (CMV status not recorded). Some clones in this sample may be carry-over from other donors' samples. DNA for the CDR3: TGTGCCAGTAGGGCCGGGACAGGGCCGTCCCTAGGAGCTTTCTTT. It translates to CASRAGTGPSLGAFF.